Listed here are 23 T cell receptor beta chains from one sample, sequenced in a study of CD8 T cells in Susac syndrome. Random hexamers were used to reverse transcribe an amount of roughly 0.45 to 1 ug RNA. One entry per CDR3 protein results from TCRdb running MiXCR on the immunoSEQ multiplex PCR reads. This table has 130,000 to 150,000 distinct CDR3 sequences, approximately 95% appearing once. The source material was CD4+ T cells from PBMCs. The receptors were sampled from a human donor with Susac syndrome.

The rearrangement joins TRBV12-3 or TRBV12-4 to TRBJ1-1, with a tentative D call TRBD1 (6 bases). The ends were cut back, 4 bases at V and 11 bases at J, with 14 bases in the middle. The CDR3 is made up of 12 amino acids. The CDR3 DNA is TGTGCCAGCAGTTACGTCGACAGGAGCGCTTTCTTT. The encoded protein is CASSYVDRSAFF.

The chain joins TRBV7-9 to TRBJ2-7; either TRBD1 or TRBD2 may supply D (5 bases each). CDR1 and CDR2 (germline): SEHNR, FQNEAQ (reference sequence). The CDR3 runs to 14 residues. The ends were cut back, 1 base at V and 2 bases at J, with 9 bases in the middle. CDR3 sequence: CASSLGTGPYEQYF. CDR3 bases: TGTGCCAGCAGCTTAGGTACGGGGCCCTACGAGCAGTACTTC.

The chain uses TRBV5-1 and TRBJ1-5, with D possibly TRBD1 on 5 matching bases. Looked up from germline, CDR1 is SGHRS and CDR2 is YFSETQ. There are 13 residues in the CDR3. V was cut by 3 bases and J by 7 bases, with 11 bases left in between. Written as DNA, the CDR3 is TGCGCCAGCAGCTGGGAAGGGGAGCAGCCCCAGCATTTT. This encodes CASSWEGEQPQHF.

This clonotype came up once. The chain couples TRBV20-1 to TRBJ1-5, with TRBD1 identical over 7 bases. V dropped 6 bases and J dropped 2; count of bases not matched to a gene: 7. Germline V gives CDR1 DFQATT, CDR2 SNEGSKA (reference sequence). The CDR3 runs to 14 residues. CDR3 nucleotide sequence: TGCAGTGCGACGACAGGGAATCGCAATCAGCCCCAGCATTTT. This codes for CSATTGNRNQPQHF.

A note on this clonotype: The junction departs from the called germline gene at one end, perhaps through a read error. CDR3 sequence reads: CASSLAGASGPF. The CDR3 nucleotides read TGTGCCAGCAGCTTAGCGGGGGCTAGCGGGCCCTTC. The chain links TRBV7-9 to TRBJ2-1; TRBD2 matches at 8 bases. This CDR3 is 12 amino acids long. Germline loops: CDR1 SEHNR, CDR2 FQNEAQ (reference sequence).

CDR3 in DNA: TGTGCCAGCAGCCAAGGAAGTGAAACCTATGGCTACACCTTC. Encoded protein: CASSQGSETYGYTF. The chain joins TRBV3-1 to TRBJ1-2; D gene uncertain. In germline, CDR1 is LGHDT, CDR2 YNNKEL (reference sequence). The V gene lost 1 base and the J gene lost 4 bases, with 10 bases spanning the gap. This CDR3 is built from 14 residues.

The chain recombines TRBV5-1 with TRBJ2-3, with D possibly matching TRBD1 (6 bases). CDR3 length: 17 residues. From germline, CDR1 is SGHRS and CDR2 YFSETQ. V was clipped by 2 bases and J by 1 base, with 17 bases between them. The CDR3 is CASSFPAGVGGTDTQYF. CDR3 sequence (DNA): TGCGCCAGCAGCTTCCCCGCAGGGGTCGGTGGCACAGATACGCAGTATTTT.

The chain is built from TRBV5-1 and TRBJ1-1; D unresolved. Germline-derived CDR1 and CDR2 are SGHRS and YFSETQ. The V end lost 9 bases, the J end lost 11 bases, and 23 bases lay between the germline ends. The CDR3 extends over 13 amino acids. The CDR3 DNA is TGCGCCACCGCTGCTAACTTCGGGCTACAGGCTTTCTTT. It is translated as CATAANFGLQAFF.

The J gene is TRBJ1-1, the V gene TRBV14; D uncertain. The CDR3 runs 15 residues. Looked up from germline, CDR1 is SGHDN and CDR2 is FVKESK. V gave up 0 bases and J gave up 4 bases, with 12 bases separating them. Here the CDR3 reads CASSQDSAGFTEAFF. Written as DNA, the CDR3 is TGTGCCAGCAGCCAAGATTCGGCAGGATTCACTGAAGCTTTCTTT.

Regarding this clonotype: Compared with germline, one end of the junction differs, possibly owing to a read error. The rearrangement links TRBV5-1 to TRBJ1-1; D ambiguous. CDR3 length: 10 residues. Germline V gene sequence: CDR1 SGHRS, CDR2 YFSETQ. The CDR3 nucleotides are TGCGCCAGCACGCCCGAGACGGCTGACTTT. Its translation: CASTPETADF.

This clonotype was seen just once. The rearrangement links TRBV29-1 to TRBJ1-1; D might be TRBD1 (5 bases). CDR1 is SQVTM and CDR2 is ANQGSEA in the germline V gene. Trimming removed 5 bases from V and 1 base from J, with 8 bases in between. The CDR3 runs 12 residues. CDR3: CSVITGNTEAFF. In nucleotides, the CDR3 is TGCAGCGTTATAACAGGGAACACTGAAGCTTTCTTT.

CDR3 nucleotide sequence: TGCAGCGTTGATGGGCGGAGGGGGGAGACCCAGTACTTC. Encoded protein: CSVDGRRGETQYF. The chain carries TRBV29-1 and TRBJ2-5, with D perhaps assigned TRBD1 or TRBD2 (6 bases each). The CDR3 is 13 amino acids. Deletions cut 3 bases from V and 5 bases from J, with 13 bases between. Per the germline V gene, CDR1 is SQVTM and CDR2 is ANQGSEA.

The CDR3 here is CASSLGPGYYEQYF. Here the CDR3 DNA reads TGTGCCAGCAGCCTCGGACCGGGGTATTACGAGCAGTACTTC. V usage is TRBV25-1 and J usage is TRBJ2-7; D is perhaps TRBD2 (5 bases). Germline V gives CDR1 MGHDK, CDR2 SYGVNS. This CDR3 comprises 14 residues. The germline V and J ends were trimmed by 6 bases and 4 bases, with 16 bases remaining between them.

The chain carries TRBV14 and TRBJ1-5; no reliable D call. The CDR3 runs to 13 residues. Germline V CDR1 and CDR2: SGHDN, FVKESK. V was trimmed by 3 bases and J by 6 bases, leaving 9 bases between them. The CDR3 protein is CASSQGAAQPQHF. CDR3 nucleotide sequence: TGTGCCAGCAGCCAGGGTGCGGCTCAGCCCCAGCATTTT.

This clonotype was recorded once. This sequence joins TRBV28 and TRBJ2-5, with D possibly TRBD1 on 6 matching bases. The V end lost 6 bases, the J end lost 4 bases, and 15 bases lay between the germline ends. The CDR3 is made up of 14 amino acids. From germline, CDR1 is MDHEN and CDR2 SYDVKM. The CDR3 sequence is CASRKQGVGETQYF. The CDR3 nucleotides are TGTGCCAGCAGAAAACAGGGCGTCGGAGAGACCCAGTACTTC. The complete variable domain, with remaining parts taken from reference TRBV28 and TRBJ2-5, reads DVKVTQSSRYLVKRTGEKVFLECVQDMDHENMFWYRQDPGLGLRLIYFSYDVKMKEKGDIPEGYSVSREKKERFSLILESASTNQTSMYLCASRKQGVGETQYFGPGTRLLVL.

The chain joins TRBV7-9 to TRBJ2-3; 9 bases fit TRBD2. This CDR3 is 14 amino acids long. Per the germline V gene, CDR1 is SEHNR and CDR2 is FQNEAQ (reference sequence). V was clipped by 4 bases and J by 4 bases; unmatched bases: 3. The CDR3 nucleotides are TGTGCCAGCAGCTATAGCGGGAGTGCAGATACGCAGTATTTT. It encodes CASSYSGSADTQYF.

V gene TRBV4-1 combines with J gene TRBJ2-5; TRBD2 agrees at 13 bases. The germline V gene has CDR1 MGHRA and CDR2 YSYEKL. Losses at the gene ends were 1 base for V and 5 bases for J; bases not matched to a gene: 10. The CDR3 has 18 amino acids. The CDR3 protein is CASSQGGLAGILGETQYF. In nucleotides, the CDR3 is TGCGCCAGCAGCCAAGGGGGACTAGCGGGGATTCTAGGGGAGACCCAGTACTTC.

The V and J genes are TRBV25-1 and TRBJ2-3, with D perhaps TRBD1 or TRBD2 (5 bases each). Trimming left V 3 bases short and J 2 bases short, with 12 bases between. This CDR3 spans 15 amino acids. The germline V gene encodes CDR1 MGHDK and CDR2 SYGVNS. CDR3 sequence: CASSDSGRLTDTQYF. Here the CDR3 DNA reads TGTGCCAGCAGTGACTCGGGACGTCTCACAGATACGCAGTATTTT.

The chain employs TRBV12-3 or TRBV12-4 and TRBJ2-1; 11 nucleotides agree with TRBD2. Trimming took 5 bases from V and 4 from J; bases not matched to a gene: 10. The CDR3 length is 17 residues. The CDR3 reads CASSTRTSGYQYNEQFF. The DNA of the CDR3 is TGTGCCAGCAGTACTCGGACTAGCGGGTACCAATACAATGAGCAGTTCTTC.

The chain combines TRBV20-1 with TRBJ2-5; 8 bases are shared with TRBD2. Losses at the gene ends were 8 bases for V and 7 bases for J; bases not matched to a gene: 6. Germline V gene data show CDR1 as DFQATT and CDR2 as SNEGSKA (reference sequence). The CDR3 sequence is 11 residues long. This CDR3 reads CSSLRGGTQYF. In DNA, the CDR3 is TGCAGTTCACTCCGGGGGGGGACCCAGTACTTC.

The chain employs TRBV9 and TRBJ1-1, with a tentative D call TRBD1 (5 bases). V dropped 0 bases and J dropped 0 bases, with 9 bases sitting between them. The CDR3 has 15 amino acids. Germline CDR1 SGDLS, CDR2 YYNGEE. DNA for the CDR3: TGTGCCAGCAGCGTAGAAGGGGCGGTGAACACTGAAGCTTTCTTT. Translated, it gives CASSVEGAVNTEAFF. Full variable domain (rest looked up from reference TRBV9 and TRBJ1-1): DSGVTQTPKHLITATGQRVTLRCSPRSGDLSVYWYQQSLDQGLQFLIQYYNGEERAKGNILERFSAQQFPDLHSELNLSSLELGDSALYFCASSVEGAVNTEAFFGQGTRLTVV.

V usage is TRBV12-3 or TRBV12-4 and J usage is TRBJ2-7; D not resolved. This CDR3 is built from 12 residues. V was cut by 6 bases and J by 6 bases, with 12 bases left in between. CDR3 sequence (DNA): TGTGCCAGCAGCCCATCCATCGGCGAGCAGTACTTC. It yields the protein CASSPSIGEQYF.

The genes are TRBV20-1 and TRBJ2-3, with TRBD2 identical over 8 bases. The germline V gene has CDR1 DFQATT and CDR2 SNEGSKA (reference sequence). The CDR3 extends over 14 amino acids. Losses at the gene ends were 5 bases for V and 1 base for J; bases not matched to a gene: 5. The CDR3 sequence: CSAGREDRTDTQYF. CDR3 nucleotides: TGCAGTGCTGGGCGGGAGGATCGCACAGATACGCAGTATTTT.